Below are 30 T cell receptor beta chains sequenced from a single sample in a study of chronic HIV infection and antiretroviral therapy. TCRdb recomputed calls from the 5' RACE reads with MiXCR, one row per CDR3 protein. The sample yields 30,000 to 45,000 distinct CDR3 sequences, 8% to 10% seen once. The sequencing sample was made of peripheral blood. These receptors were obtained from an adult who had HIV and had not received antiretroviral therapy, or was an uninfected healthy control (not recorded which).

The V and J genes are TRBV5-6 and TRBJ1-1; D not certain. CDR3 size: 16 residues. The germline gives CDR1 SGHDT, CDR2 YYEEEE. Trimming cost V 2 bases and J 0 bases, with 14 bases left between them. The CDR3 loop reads CASSFLLDVMNTEAFF. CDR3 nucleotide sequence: TGTGCCAGCAGCTTCCTACTGGACGTCATGAACACTGAAGCTTTCTTT.

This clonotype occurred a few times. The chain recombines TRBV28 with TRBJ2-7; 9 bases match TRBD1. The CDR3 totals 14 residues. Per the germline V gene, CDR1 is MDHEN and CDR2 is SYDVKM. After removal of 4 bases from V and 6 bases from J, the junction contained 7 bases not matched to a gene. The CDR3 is CASSSWGQGGEQYF. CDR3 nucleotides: TGTGCCAGCAGTTCGTGGGGACAGGGAGGCGAGCAGTACTTC.

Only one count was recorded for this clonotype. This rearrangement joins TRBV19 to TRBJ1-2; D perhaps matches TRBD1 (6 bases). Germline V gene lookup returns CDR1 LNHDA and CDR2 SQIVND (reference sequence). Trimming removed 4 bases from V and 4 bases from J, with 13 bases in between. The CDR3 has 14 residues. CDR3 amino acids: CASSTISGVYGYTF. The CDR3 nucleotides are TGTGCCAGTAGTACCATCTCAGGGGTCTATGGCTACACCTTC.

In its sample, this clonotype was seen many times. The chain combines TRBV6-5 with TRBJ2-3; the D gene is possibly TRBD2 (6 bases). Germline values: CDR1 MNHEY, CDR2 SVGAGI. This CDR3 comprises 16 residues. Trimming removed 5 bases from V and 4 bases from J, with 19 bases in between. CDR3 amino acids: CASSAPSAPGPDTQYF. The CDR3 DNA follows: TGTGCCAGCAGTGCGCCTAGCGCACCCGGCCCAGATACGCAGTATTTT.

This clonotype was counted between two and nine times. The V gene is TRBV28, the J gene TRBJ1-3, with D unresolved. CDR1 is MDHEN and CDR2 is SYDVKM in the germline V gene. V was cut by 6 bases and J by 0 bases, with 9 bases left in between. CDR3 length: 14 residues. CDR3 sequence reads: CASRPPVSGNTIYF. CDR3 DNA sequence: TGTGCCAGCAGACCGCCGGTCTCTGGAAACACCATATATTTT.

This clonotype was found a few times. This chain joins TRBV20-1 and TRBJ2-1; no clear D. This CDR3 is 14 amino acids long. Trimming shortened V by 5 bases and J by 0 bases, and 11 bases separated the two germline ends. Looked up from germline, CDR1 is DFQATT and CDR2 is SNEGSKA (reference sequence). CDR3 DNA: TGCAGTGCTGGAAGGCCCCCCTCCTACAATGAGCAGTTCTTC. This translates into CSAGRPPSYNEQFF.

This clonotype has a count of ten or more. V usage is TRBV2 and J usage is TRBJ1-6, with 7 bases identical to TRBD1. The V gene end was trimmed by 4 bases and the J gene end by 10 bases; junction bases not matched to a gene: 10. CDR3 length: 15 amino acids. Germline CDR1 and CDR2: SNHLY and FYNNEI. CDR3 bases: TGTGCCAGCAGTGGGGACAGAGGGACTCGGTCACCCCTCCACTTT. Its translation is CASSGDRGTRSPLHF.

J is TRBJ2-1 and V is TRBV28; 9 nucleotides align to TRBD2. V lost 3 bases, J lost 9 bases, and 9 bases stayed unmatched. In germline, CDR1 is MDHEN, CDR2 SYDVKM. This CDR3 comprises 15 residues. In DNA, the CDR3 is TGTGCCAGCAGTTTCCACCTAGCGGGGACGGGTGAGCAGTTCTTC. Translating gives CASSFHLAGTGEQFF. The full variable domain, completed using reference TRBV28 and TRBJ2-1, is DVKVTQSSRYLVKRTGEKVFLECVQDMDHENMFWYRQDPGLGLRLIYFSYDVKMKEKGDIPEGYSVSREKKERFSLILESASTNQTSMYLCASSFHLAGTGEQFFGPGTRLTVL.

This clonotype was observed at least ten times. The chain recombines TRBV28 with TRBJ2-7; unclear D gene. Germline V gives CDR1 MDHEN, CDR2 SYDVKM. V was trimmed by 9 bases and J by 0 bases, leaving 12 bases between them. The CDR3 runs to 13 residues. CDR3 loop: CASETATSYEQYF. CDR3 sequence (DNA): TGTGCCAGTGAGACGGCTACCTCCTACGAGCAGTACTTC.

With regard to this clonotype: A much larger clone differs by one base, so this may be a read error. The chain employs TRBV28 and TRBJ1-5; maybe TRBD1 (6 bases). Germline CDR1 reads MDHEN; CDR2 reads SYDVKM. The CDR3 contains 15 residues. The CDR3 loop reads CASSLPGGQRQPRHF. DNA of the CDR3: TGTGCCAGCAGTTTACCTGGGGGGCAACGGCAGCCCCGGCATTTT.

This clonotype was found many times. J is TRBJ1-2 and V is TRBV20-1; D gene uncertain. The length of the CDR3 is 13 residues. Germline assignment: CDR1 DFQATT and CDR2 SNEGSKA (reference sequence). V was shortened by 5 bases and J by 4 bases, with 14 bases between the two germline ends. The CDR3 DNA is TGCAGTGCTGTTACTGGCAGGACCTATGGCTACACCTTC. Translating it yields CSAVTGRTYGYTF.

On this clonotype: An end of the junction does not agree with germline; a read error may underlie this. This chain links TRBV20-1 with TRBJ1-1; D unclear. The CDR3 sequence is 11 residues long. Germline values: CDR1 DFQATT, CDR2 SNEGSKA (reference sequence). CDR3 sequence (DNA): TGCAGTGCTATTGGGAACACTGAAACTTTCTTT. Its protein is CSAIGNTETFF.

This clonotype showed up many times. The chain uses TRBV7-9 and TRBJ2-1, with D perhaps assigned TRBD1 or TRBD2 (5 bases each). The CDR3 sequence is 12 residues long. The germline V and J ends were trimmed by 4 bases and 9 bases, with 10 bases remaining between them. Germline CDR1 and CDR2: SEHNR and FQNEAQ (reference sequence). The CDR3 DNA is TGTGCCAGCAGCTCTTGGGGGACTGAGCAGTTCTTC. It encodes CASSSWGTEQFF.

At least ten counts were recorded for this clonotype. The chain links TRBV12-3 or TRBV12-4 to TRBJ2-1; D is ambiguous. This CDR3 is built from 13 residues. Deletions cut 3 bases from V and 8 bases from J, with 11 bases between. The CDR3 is CASSLKVPHEQFF. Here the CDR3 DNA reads TGTGCCAGCAGTTTGAAGGTCCCCCATGAGCAGTTCTTC.

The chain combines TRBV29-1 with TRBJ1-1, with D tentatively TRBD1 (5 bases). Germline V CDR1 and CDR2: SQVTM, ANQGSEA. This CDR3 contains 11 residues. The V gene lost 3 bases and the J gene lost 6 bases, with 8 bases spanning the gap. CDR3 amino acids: CSVDGGPEAFF. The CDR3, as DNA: TGCAGCGTTGATGGGGGTCCTGAAGCTTTCTTT. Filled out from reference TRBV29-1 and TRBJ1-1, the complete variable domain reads SAVISQKPSRDICQRGTSLTIQCQVDSQVTMMFWYRQQPGQSLTLIATANQGSEATYESGFVIDKFPISRPNLTFSTLTVSNMSPEDSSIYLCSVDGGPEAFFGQGTRLTVV.

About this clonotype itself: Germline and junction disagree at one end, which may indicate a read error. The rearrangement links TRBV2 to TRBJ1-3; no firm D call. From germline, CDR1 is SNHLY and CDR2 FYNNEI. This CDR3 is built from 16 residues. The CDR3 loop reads CASSEVFPYSGNTVYF. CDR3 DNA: TGTGCCAGCAGTGAAGTGTTTCCCTACTCTGGAAACACCGTATATTTT.

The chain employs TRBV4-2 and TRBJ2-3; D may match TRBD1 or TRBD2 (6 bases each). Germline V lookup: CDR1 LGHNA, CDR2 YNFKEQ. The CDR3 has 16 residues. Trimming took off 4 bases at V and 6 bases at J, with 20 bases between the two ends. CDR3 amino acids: CASSRAQGEGGDTQYF. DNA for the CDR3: TGTGCCAGCAGCCGAGCGCAGGGAGAGGGGGGCGATACGCAGTATTTT.

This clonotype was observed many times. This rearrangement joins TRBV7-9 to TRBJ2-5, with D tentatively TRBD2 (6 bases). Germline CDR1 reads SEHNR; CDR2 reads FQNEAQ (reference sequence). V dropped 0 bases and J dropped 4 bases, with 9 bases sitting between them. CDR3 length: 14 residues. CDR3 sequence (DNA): TGTGCCAGCAGCTTAGCGCTCGGGGGAGAGACCCAGTACTTC. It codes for CASSLALGGETQYF. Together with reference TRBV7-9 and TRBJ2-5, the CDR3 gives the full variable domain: DTGVSQNPRHKITKRGQNVTFRCDPISEHNRLYWYRQTLGQGPEFLTYFQNEAQLEKSRLLSDRFSAERPKGSFSTLEIQRTEQGDSAMYLCASSLALGGETQYFGPGTRLLVL.

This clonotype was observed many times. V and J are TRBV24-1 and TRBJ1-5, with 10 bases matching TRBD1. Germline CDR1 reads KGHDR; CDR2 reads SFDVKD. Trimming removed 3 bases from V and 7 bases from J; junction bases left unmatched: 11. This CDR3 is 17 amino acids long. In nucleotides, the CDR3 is TGTGCCACCAGTGATGCCCCGGGACAGGGGTTTTCCCAGCCCCAGCATTTT. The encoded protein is CATSDAPGQGFSQPQHF.

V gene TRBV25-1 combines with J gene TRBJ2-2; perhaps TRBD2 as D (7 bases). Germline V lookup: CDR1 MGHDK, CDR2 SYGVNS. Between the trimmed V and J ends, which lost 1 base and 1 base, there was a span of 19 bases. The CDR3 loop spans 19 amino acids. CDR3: CASSESTSRGGGNTGELFF. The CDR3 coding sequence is TGTGCCAGCAGTGAATCGACCTCTAGGGGGGGGGGGAACACCGGGGAGCTGTTTTTT.

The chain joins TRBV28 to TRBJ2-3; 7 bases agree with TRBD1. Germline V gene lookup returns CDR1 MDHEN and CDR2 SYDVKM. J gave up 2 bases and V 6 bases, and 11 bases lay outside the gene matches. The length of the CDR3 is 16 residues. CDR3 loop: CASRKDRPTSTDTQYF. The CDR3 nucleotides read TGTGCCAGCAGGAAGGACAGGCCTACCTCCACAGATACGCAGTATTTT.

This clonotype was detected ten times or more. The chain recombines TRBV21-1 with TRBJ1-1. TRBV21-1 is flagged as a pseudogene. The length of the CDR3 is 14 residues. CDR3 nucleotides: TGTGCCAGCAGCAAAGGTAGCGGCTACTTTGAAGCTTTCTTT. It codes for CASSKGSGYFEAFF.

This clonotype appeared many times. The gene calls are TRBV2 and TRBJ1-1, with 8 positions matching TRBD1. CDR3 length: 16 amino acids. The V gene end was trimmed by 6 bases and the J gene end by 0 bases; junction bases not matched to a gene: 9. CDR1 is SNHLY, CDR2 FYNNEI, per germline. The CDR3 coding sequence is TGTGCCAGCAGAGGGACAGGAGCCGCAATGAACACTGAAGCTTTCTTT. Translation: CASRGTGAAMNTEAFF.

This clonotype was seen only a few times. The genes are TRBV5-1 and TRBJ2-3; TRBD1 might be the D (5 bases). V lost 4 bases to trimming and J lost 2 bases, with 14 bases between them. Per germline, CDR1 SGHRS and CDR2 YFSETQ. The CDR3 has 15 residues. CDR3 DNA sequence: TGCGCCAGCAGCGCCTTACAGGCCCACACAGATACGCAGTATTTT. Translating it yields CASSALQAHTDTQYF. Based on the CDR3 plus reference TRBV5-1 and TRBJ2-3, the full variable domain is KAGVTQTPRYLIKTRGQQVTLSCSPISGHRSVSWYQQTPGQGLQFLFEYFSETQRNKGNFPGRFSGRQFSNSRSEMNVSTLELGDSALYLCASSALQAHTDTQYFGPGTRLTVL.

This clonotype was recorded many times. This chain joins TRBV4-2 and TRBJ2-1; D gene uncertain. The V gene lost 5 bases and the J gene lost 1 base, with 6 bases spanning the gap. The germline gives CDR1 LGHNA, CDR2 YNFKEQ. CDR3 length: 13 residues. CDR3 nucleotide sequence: TGTGCCAGCAGCACCCGATCCTACAATGAGCAGTTCTTC. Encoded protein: CASSTRSYNEQFF.

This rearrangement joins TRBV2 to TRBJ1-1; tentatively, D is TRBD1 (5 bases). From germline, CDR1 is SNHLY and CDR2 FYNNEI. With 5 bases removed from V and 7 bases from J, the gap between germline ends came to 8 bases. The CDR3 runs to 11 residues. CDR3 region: CASSTDSEAFF. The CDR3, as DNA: TGTGCCAGCAGTACCGACAGTGAAGCTTTCTTT.

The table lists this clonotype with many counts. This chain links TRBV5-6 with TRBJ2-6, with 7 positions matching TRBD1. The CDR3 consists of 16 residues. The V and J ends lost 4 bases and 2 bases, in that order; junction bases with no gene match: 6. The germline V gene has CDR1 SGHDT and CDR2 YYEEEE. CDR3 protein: CASSIPTGTGANVLTF. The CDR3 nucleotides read TGTGCCAGCAGCATCCCGACAGGGACTGGGGCCAACGTCCTGACTTTC.

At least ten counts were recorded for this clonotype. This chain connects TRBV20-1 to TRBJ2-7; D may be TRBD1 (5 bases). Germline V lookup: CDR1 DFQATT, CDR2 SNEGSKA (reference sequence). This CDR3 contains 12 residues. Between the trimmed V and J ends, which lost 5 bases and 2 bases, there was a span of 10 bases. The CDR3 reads CSAEDSTYEQYF. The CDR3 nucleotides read TGCAGTGCTGAAGACAGTACCTACGAGCAGTACTTC.

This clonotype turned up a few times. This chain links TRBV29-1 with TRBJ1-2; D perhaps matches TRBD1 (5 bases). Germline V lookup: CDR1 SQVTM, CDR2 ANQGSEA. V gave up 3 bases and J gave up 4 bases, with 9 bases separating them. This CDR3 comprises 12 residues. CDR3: CSVDGGSYGYTF. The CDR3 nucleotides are TGCAGCGTTGATGGGGGGAGCTATGGCTACACCTTC.

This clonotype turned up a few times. The CDR3 sequence: CASSSRDREETQYF. In nucleotides, the CDR3 is TGTGCCAGCAGCTCGCGGGACAGGGAGGAGACCCAGTACTTC. The chain carries TRBV7-9 and TRBJ2-5, with 9 bases identical to TRBD1. Trimming removed 4 bases from V and 5 bases from J; junction bases left unmatched: 5. The length of the CDR3 is 14 residues. The germline V gene encodes CDR1 SEHNR and CDR2 FQNEAQ (reference sequence).